A selection of T cell receptor beta chains follows, all from one sample in a study of human T cells and chemical hapten exposure. One entry per CDR3 protein results from TCRdb running MiXCR on the RACE reads. The sample contains some 400,000 distinct CDR3 sequences, approximately 5.1% of which appear only once. The sample here was whole blood, taken in connection with sensitization to the hapten diphenylcyclopropenone (DPC). These receptor sequences come from a woman aged 45-60 years with alopecia areata. Some clones in this sample may be carry-over from other donors' samples. The CDR3 runs from the conserved cysteine through the conserved F or W.

v_call,cdr3_aa
TRBV12-5,CASGLGGLTDNEQFF
TRBV20-1,CSAIRQGRVYGYTF
TRBV29-1,CSVEGRGVNIQYF
TRBV20-1,CSAREGTGVHEQYF
TRBV2,CAGASGGEGEQYF
TRBV13,CASSSGLAGGRSYNEQFF
TRBV29-1,CSAGGTGYGYTF
TRBV11-3,CASSAGTGDGANVLTF
TRBV6-5,CASSPVDFKLNTGELFF
TRBV30,CACPGQKGDTQYF
TRBV6-2/TRBV6-3,CASSYSDSGDPLHF
TRBV11-3,CASSLGTGNIQYF
TRBV20-1,CSARGQGEETQYF
TRBV12-3/TRBV12-4,CASRLAGGHEQYF
TRBV18,CASSPNRGWTDTQYF
TRBV20-1,CSARDPKPPYEQYF
TRBV29-1,CSAADSMNTEAFF
TRBV29-1,CSVRGIGVQFF
TRBV6-6,CAGGLDRNEQFF
TRBV12-3/TRBV12-4,CASRRASGNTIYF
TRBV19,CASTRFRTTLDQPQHF
TRBV20-1,CSASLQGIFHSPLHF
TRBV4-1,CASSQVFDRGQGNEKLFF
TRBV3-1,CASSRSVRTTDTQYF
TRBV7-9,CASTTASNQPQHF
TRBV24-1,CATSERGATSSTDTQYF
TRBV20-1,CSATDRGRGDTQYF
TRBV15,CATSPRQGASNQPQHF
TRBV20-1,CSARGHPEQYF
TRBV9,CASSVAVRGGMSDTQYF
TRBV10-3,CANGGLYNEQFF
TRBV18,CASSPLGDYGYTF
TRBV20-1,CSAKGPSTDTQYF
TRBV28,CASRGPPRETQYF